A single sample is the source of the 12 T cell receptor beta chains below, sequenced in a study of control samples from healthy donors and cancer patients. Generated by immunoSEQ multiplex PCR, the TCRdb table keeps only in-frame clones and is missing some. The data contain 95,000 to 150,000 clones, more than 70% of them seen just once; the ten biggest clones take up around 3.3%. Sequenced: blood. Source of these receptors: a man in his forties in good health.

This chain uses TRBV5-1 with TRBJ2-1; D is perhaps TRBD1 or TRBD2 (5 bases each). This CDR3 comprises 15 residues. Germline CDR1 SGHRS, CDR2 YFSETQ. V lost 4 bases, J lost 0 bases, and 11 bases lay in between. In nucleotides, the CDR3 is TGCGCCAGCAGCACCGGGACGTTCTCCTACAATGAGCAGTTCTTC. It codes for CASSTGTFSYNEQFF.

The rearrangement links TRBV19 to TRBJ1-5; D ambiguous. CDR1 and CDR2 (germline): LNHDA, SQIVND (reference sequence). V was clipped by 6 bases and J by 6 bases, with 15 bases between them. The length of the CDR3 is 14 residues. CDR3 loop: CASRRSSGPQPQHF. The CDR3 DNA is TGTGCCAGTAGACGGTCGAGTGGACCTCAGCCCCAGCATTTT.

Comments on this clone: Other nucleotide sequences from this sample produce the same CDR3. The gene calls are TRBV5-1 and TRBJ1-2; 9 positions match TRBD1. This CDR3 has 14 residues. Germline V gene lookup returns CDR1 SGHRS and CDR2 YFSETQ. Unmatched junction bases numbered 3, after V lost 4 bases and J lost 2 bases. The CDR3 DNA follows: TGCGCCAGCAGCCCGGGACAGGGAAACTATGGCTACACCTTC. As protein: CASSPGQGNYGYTF.

This clone occurred once. The chain couples TRBV29-1 to TRBJ1-1, with TRBD1 identical over 7 bases. The V gene end was trimmed by 1 base and the J gene end by 6 bases; junction bases not matched to a gene: 2. The CDR3 totals 12 residues. In germline, CDR1 is SQVTM, CDR2 ANQGSEA. The CDR3 loop is CSVEGRGAEAFF. CDR3 sequence (DNA): TGCAGCGTTGAAGGCAGGGGGGCTGAAGCTTTCTTT.

V usage is TRBV19 and J usage is TRBJ2-2; 8 bases agree with TRBD1. After removal of 6 bases from V and 5 bases from J, the junction contained 11 bases not matched to a gene. This CDR3 region has 16 residues. Germline assignment: CDR1 LNHDA and CDR2 SQIVND (reference sequence). The CDR3 spells CASRTPTGALTGELFF. In DNA, the CDR3 is TGTGCCAGTAGAACCCCGACAGGGGCCCTAACCGGGGAGCTGTTTTTT. The complete variable domain, with remaining parts taken from reference TRBV19 and TRBJ2-2, reads DGGITQSPKYLFRKEGQNVTLSCEQNLNHDAMYWYRQDPGQGLRLIYYSQIVNDFQKGDIAEGYSVSREKKESFPLTVTSAQKNPTAFYLCASRTPTGALTGELFFGEGSRLTVL.

On this clone: Germline and junction disagree at one end, which may indicate a read error. This sequence joins TRBV27 and TRBJ1-1; D remains unclear. CDR1 MNHEY and CDR2 SMNVEV come from the germline V gene (reference sequence). The CDR3 runs 16 residues. CDR3 bases: TGTGCCAGCAGTATATCTTACGGACGGACTAACACTGAAGCTTTCTTT. Protein sequence: CASSISYGRTNTEAFF.

CDR3 loop: CASSLGAHEQYF. The CDR3 region has the DNA TGTGCCAGCAGCTTAGGGGCCCACGAGCAGTACTTC. The rearrangement links TRBV7-2 to TRBJ2-7; D gene uncertain. V was clipped by 1 base and J by 5 bases, with 6 bases between them. The CDR3 sequence is 12 residues long. From germline, CDR1 is SGHTA and CDR2 FQGNSA.

V is TRBV18 and J is TRBJ2-2, with D possibly being TRBD1 or TRBD2 (5 bases each). CDR3 size: 15 residues. Germline V gene sequence: CDR1 KGHSH, CDR2 LQKENI. V was trimmed by 2 bases and J by 5 bases, leaving 12 bases between them. The CDR3 nucleotides are TGTGCCAGCTCACCAGGGGGTGTCAGGACCGGGGAGCTGTTTTTT. Translating gives CASSPGGVRTGELFF.

J is TRBJ2-7 and V is TRBV24-1; the match to TRBD1 covers 7 bases. Germline loops: CDR1 KGHDR, CDR2 SFDVKD. The junction had 3 bases not matched to a gene; V was cut back by 6 bases and J by 2 bases. The CDR3 totals 13 residues. CDR3 sequence: CATSKTGTYEQYF. DNA for the CDR3: TGTGCCACCAGTAAGACAGGGACCTACGAGCAGTACTTC.

V and J are TRBV15 and TRBJ2-1; tentative D call: TRBD2 (6 bases). The CDR3 loop spans 18 amino acids. Germline V gene lookup returns CDR1 LNHNV and CDR2 YYDKDF (reference sequence). Trimming left V 6 bases short and J 2 bases short, with 23 bases between. CDR3 residues: CATRGFLGGSGAYNEQFF. CDR3 DNA sequence: TGTGCCACCAGGGGGTTTTTAGGTGGTTCGGGGGCCTACAATGAGCAGTTCTTC. Based on the CDR3 plus reference TRBV15 and TRBJ2-1, the full variable domain is DAMVIQNPRYQVTQFGKPVTLSCSQTLNHNVMYWYQQKSSQAPKLLFHYYDKDFNNEADTPDNFQSRRPNTSFCFLDIRSPGLGDTAMYLCATRGFLGGSGAYNEQFFGPGTRLTVL.

The chain employs TRBV19 and TRBJ2-1; D remains unclear. The CDR3 contains 11 residues. CDR1 is LNHDA and CDR2 is SQIVND in the germline V gene (reference sequence). V lost 6 bases, J lost 5 bases, and 5 bases lay in between. CDR3 nucleotide sequence: TGTGCCAGTAGGAATGACAATGAGCAGTTCTTC. As protein: CASRNDNEQFF.

This clone came up once. The chain recombines TRBV27 with TRBJ2-7; 10 positions match TRBD1. Unmatched junction bases numbered 4, after V lost 5 bases and J lost 3 bases. Germline V lookup: CDR1 MNHEY, CDR2 SMNVEV (reference sequence). The CDR3 has 14 residues. The CDR3 here is CASSPGTGVYEQYF. CDR3 bases: TGTGCCAGCAGTCCCGGGACAGGGGTCTACGAGCAGTACTTC.